The 20 T cell receptor beta chains reported below all come from one sample, sequenced in a study of identical twins. TCRdb reprocessed the 5' RACE reads via MiXCR and lists one record per CDR3 protein. Of 1.5 million to 2 million distinct CDR3 sequences listed, around a third are singletons. Sequencing was done on a sample of cord blood. These receptors all come from a newborn girl in good health.

The genes are TRBV4-2 and TRBJ2-7; D might be TRBD2 (6 bases). This CDR3 region has 19 residues. Germline CDR1 and CDR2: LGHNA and YNFKEQ. V was trimmed by 0 bases and J by 4 bases, leaving 25 bases between them. For the CDR3, the DNA is TGTGCCAGCAGCCAAGAGGCCTTTTGGAGCTGGGCTAGCGTATACGAGCAGTACTTC. As protein: CASSQEAFWSWASVYEQYF.

With regard to this clonotype: One junction end disagrees with the germline gene, perhaps due to a read error. The chain links TRBV11-2 to TRBJ2-1, with D tentatively TRBD2 (6 bases). CDR1 is SGHAT, CDR2 FQNNGV, per germline. The CDR3 spans 15 residues. CDR3 nucleotide sequence: TGTGCCAGCAGCGTAGATACGGCGGGGAGGAATGAGCAGTTCTTC. This sequence encodes CASSVDTAGRNEQFF. The full variable domain, in which reference TRBV11-2 and TRBJ2-1 provide the parts outside the CDR3, is EAGVAQSPRYKIIEKRQSVAFWCNPISGHATLYWYQQILGQGPKLLIQFQNNGVVDDSQLPKDRFSAERLKGVDSTLKIQPAKLEDSAVYLCASSVDTAGRNEQFFGPGTRLTVL.

V usage is TRBV5-1 and J usage is TRBJ2-5, with 12 nucleotides matching TRBD2. The J call is in doubt because the DNA end fits TRBJ2-7 better. The germline V gene encodes CDR1 SGHRS and CDR2 YFSETQ. The CDR3 is 17 amino acids. The DNA for the CDR3 is TGCGCCAGCAGCTTGACTAGCGGGGGGCCAAGCTCCTACGAGCAGTACTTC. It codes for CASSLTSGGPSSYEQYF.

The chain recombines TRBV4-1 with TRBJ2-1, with TRBD2 matching 8 bases. Unmatched junction bases numbered 13, after V lost 4 bases and J lost 2 bases. The CDR3 runs to 18 residues. The germline gives CDR1 MGHRA, CDR2 YSYEKL. For the CDR3, the DNA is TGCGCCAGCAGCCGTACCATAACCGGGACTAGTACCTACAATGAGCAGTTCTTC. Translation: CASSRTITGTSTYNEQFF.

J is TRBJ2-7 and V is TRBV12-3 or TRBV12-4; 7 nucleotides agree with TRBD1. Trimming took 6 bases from V and 7 from J; bases not matched to a gene: 15. The CDR3 runs to 15 residues. The CDR3, as DNA: TGTGCCAGCAGGTTCCGACAGGGCCCTTACAATGAGCAGTACTTC. The encoded protein is CASRFRQGPYNEQYF.

The rearrangement links TRBV3-1 to TRBJ2-3; 13 bases fit TRBD2. CDR1 is LGHDT and CDR2 is YNNKEL in the germline V gene (reference sequence). The ends lost 3 bases at V and 2 bases at J; junction bases unmatched: 5. The CDR3 runs 17 residues. The CDR3 DNA reads TGTGCCAGCAGCCACCACGGACTAGCGGGGGTCACAGATACGCAGTATTTT. As protein: CASSHHGLAGVTDTQYF.

V is TRBV3-1 and J is TRBJ2-1, with 10 bases lining up with TRBD2. The V gene end was trimmed by 0 bases and the J gene end by 5 bases; junction bases not matched to a gene: 7. The germline V gene encodes CDR1 LGHDT and CDR2 YNNKEL (reference sequence). The CDR3 loop spans 17 amino acids. CDR3 loop: CASSQDRWLAGDNEQFF. CDR3 sequence (DNA): TGTGCCAGCAGCCAAGATCGGTGGCTAGCGGGGGACAATGAGCAGTTCTTC.

Only a few counts were recorded for this clonotype. The chain links TRBV20-1 to TRBJ2-5, with 7 bases fitting TRBD1. Germline CDR1 reads DFQATT; CDR2 reads SNEGSKA (reference sequence). The CDR3 runs 14 residues. V gave up 6 bases and J gave up 1 base; unmatched junction bases: 8. The CDR3 reads CSARRTGVQETQYF. The CDR3 DNA is TGCAGTGCCCGCCGGACAGGCGTCCAAGAGACCCAGTACTTC.

This clonotype was seen a handful of times. The chain links TRBV6-1 to TRBJ2-7, with TRBD1 matching 9 bases. This CDR3 contains 12 residues. CDR1 is MNHNS, CDR2 SASEGT, per germline. The V gene end was trimmed by 6 bases and the J gene end by 6 bases; junction bases not matched to a gene: 3. CDR3 nucleotide sequence: TGTGCCAGCAGCAACAGGGGGCCCGAGCAGTACTTC. This gives the protein CASSNRGPEQYF.

The chain couples TRBV24-1 to TRBJ2-1; D is undetermined. Trimming cost V 4 bases and J 8 bases, with 11 bases left between them. This CDR3 has 13 amino acids. The germline gives CDR1 KGHDR, CDR2 SFDVKD. The CDR3 spells CATSEASPHEQFF. CDR3 in DNA: TGTGCCACCAGTGAGGCTAGTCCCCATGAGCAGTTCTTC.

V usage is TRBV2 and J usage is TRBJ2-1; 9 positions agree with TRBD2. The CDR3 runs to 15 residues. Germline CDR1 SNHLY, CDR2 FYNNEI. V gave up 2 bases and J gave up 7 bases; unmatched junction bases: 6. The CDR3 nucleotides are TGTGCCAGCAGTGAAAGGGGACTAGCATTGAATGAGCAGTTCTTC. Protein product: CASSERGLALNEQFF.

This clonotype has more than one count but fewer than ten. The V gene is TRBV4-2, the J gene TRBJ2-7; possibly TRBD2 for D (6 bases). V shed 3 bases and J shed 4 bases, with 28 bases lying between them. The CDR3 spans 19 residues. Germline V gives CDR1 LGHNA, CDR2 YNFKEQ. This chain's CDR3 is CASSHLTGSGESHPYEQYF. The CDR3 nucleotides read TGTGCCAGCAGCCATCTGACTGGGTCGGGAGAGAGCCACCCTTACGAGCAGTACTTC.

The CDR3: CATSDPGEDNEQFF. The CDR3 coding sequence is TGTGCCACCAGTGACCCGGGCGAGGACAATGAGCAGTTCTTC. The J gene is TRBJ2-1, the V gene TRBV24-1; no firm D call. The V end lost 4 bases, the J end lost 5 bases, and 11 bases lay between the germline ends. CDR3 size: 14 residues. Germline CDR1 reads KGHDR; CDR2 reads SFDVKD.

With respect to this clonotype: Relative to the germline gene, one junction end is altered; a read error may explain this. The chain carries TRBV13 and TRBJ2-7, with D possibly being TRBD1 (5 bases). The CDR3 consists of 13 residues. Per the germline V gene, CDR1 is PRHDT and CDR2 is FYEKMQ (reference sequence). DNA of the CDR3: TGTGCCAGCGGCTTGACAGATCCCTACGAGCAGTACTTC. Translated, it gives CASGLTDPYEQYF. The full variable domain, with the rest looked up from reference TRBV13 and TRBJ2-7, is AAGVIQSPRHLIKEKRETATLKCYPIPRHDTVYWYQQGPGQDPQFLISFYEKMQSDKGSIPDRFSAQQFSDYHSELNMSSLELGDSALYFCASGLTDPYEQYFGPGTRLTVT.

To note about this clonotype: Since a much larger clone is just one base distant, this may be a read error. V is TRBV24-1 and J is TRBJ2-3, with TRBD2 matching 12 bases. Germline assignment: CDR1 KGHDR and CDR2 SFDVKD. The CDR3 spans 17 residues. The CDR3 bases are TGTGCCACCAGTGATCCCTTCAGACTAGCGGGAGAAGATGCGCAGTATTTT. Translation: CATSDPFRLAGEDAQYF.

Many counts were recorded for this clonotype. V is TRBV28 and J is TRBJ2-5; TRBD1 might be the D (7 bases). The CDR3 consists of 15 residues. V lost 0 bases, J lost 2 bases, and 10 bases lay in between. CDR1 and CDR2 from the germline V gene are MDHEN and SYDVKM. As DNA, the CDR3 is TGTGCCAGCAGTTTATGGGCAGGGGGGCAAGAGACCCAGTACTTC. Its translation: CASSLWAGGQETQYF.

This clonotype was counted ten times or more. CDR3 DNA sequence: TGTGCCATCAGTGATCACACTCAAGAGACCCAGTACTTC. Amino acid sequence: CAISDHTQETQYF. This chain links TRBV10-3 with TRBJ2-5; no clear D gene. The germline V gene encodes CDR1 ENHRY and CDR2 SYGVKD. Between the trimmed V and J ends, which lost 3 bases and 2 bases, there was a span of 7 bases. This CDR3 region has 13 residues.

The CDR3 here is CSASVSGNSYNEQFF. The CDR3 coding sequence is TGCAGTGCTAGCGTGAGCGGGAACTCCTACAATGAGCAGTTCTTC. The chain recombines TRBV20-1 with TRBJ2-1; TRBD2 matches 7 bases. The junction had 5 bases not matched to a gene; V was cut back by 3 bases and J by 0 bases. The CDR3 covers 15 residues. Germline CDR1 is DFQATT and CDR2 is SNEGSKA (reference sequence).

The gene calls are TRBV5-1 and TRBJ1-6; a possible D gene is TRBD1 (5 bases). V lost 4 bases and J 6 bases, leaving 17 bases between the germline ends. Germline assignment: CDR1 SGHRS and CDR2 YFSETQ. This CDR3 is built from 16 residues. In DNA form, the CDR3 reads TGCGCCAGCAGCCGCGGGGACGGTGGGCGTAATTCACCCCTCCACTTT. Translating it yields CASSRGDGGRNSPLHF.

There are a few counts of this clonotype. The CDR3 region is CASSPPDRENYGYTF. The CDR3 coding sequence is TGCGCCAGCAGCCCACCTGACAGGGAGAACTATGGCTACACCTTC. This sequence joins TRBV4-1 and TRBJ1-2, with 7 bases fitting TRBD1. J was trimmed by 2 bases and V by 4 bases; bases with no gene match: 7. Germline lookup yields CDR1 MGHRA and CDR2 YSYEKL. The length of the CDR3 is 15 residues.